A single sample is the source of the 11 T cell receptor beta chains below, sequenced in a study of blood T cells in healthy people across ages. Alongside a J-beta primer mix, a sample-barcoded 5' primer served in a second PCR lasting 7 to 11 cycles. TCRdb recomputed calls from the 5' RACE reads with MiXCR, one row per CDR3 protein. The profile shows about 1.8 million distinct CDR3 sequences, 49% of them singletons. Material: blood. These receptor sequences come from a woman in her forties in good health.

The genes are TRBV2 and TRBJ2-1; D possibly corresponds to TRBD2 (5 bases). V lost 7 bases to trimming and J lost 8 bases, with 12 bases between them. This CDR3 has 12 amino acids. Germline values: CDR1 SNHLY, CDR2 FYNNEI. The CDR3 sequence: CASTLALDEQFF. CDR3 DNA sequence: TGTGCCAGCACTCTAGCCCTCGATGAGCAGTTCTTC.

The rearrangement joins TRBV29-1 to TRBJ2-4, with D perhaps matching TRBD2 (7 bases). The CDR3 runs 14 residues. Looked up from germline, CDR1 is SQVTM and CDR2 is ANQGSEA. V was clipped by 3 bases and J by 2 bases, with 11 bases between them. The CDR3 bases are TGCAGCGTTGATGGGGGGGGGCCCAAAAACATTCAGTACTTC. It yields the protein CSVDGGGPKNIQYF.

This clonotype was detected only once. The chain employs TRBV7-2 and TRBJ2-1; 7 bases map to TRBD1. The germline V gene encodes CDR1 SGHTA and CDR2 FQGNSA. V was pared by 5 bases and J by 9 bases, with 4 bases of the junction left unmatched. This CDR3 contains 12 residues. The DNA for the CDR3 is TGTGCCAGCAGCAAGACAGGGTTTGAGCAGTTCTTC. It is translated as CASSKTGFEQFF.

On this clonotype: The junction shows a germline mismatch at one end, possibly a read error. The chain recombines TRBV9 with TRBJ1-2, with D hard to call. The CDR3 sequence is 12 residues long. The germline CDR1 and CDR2 sequences are SGDLS and YYNGEE. CDR3: CASSVATYGHTF. DNA for the CDR3: TGTGCCAGCAGCGTAGCGACATATGGCCACACCTTC.

The chain is built from TRBV7-6 and TRBJ2-7; D tentatively fits TRBD1 or TRBD2 (5 bases each). V was trimmed by 8 bases and J by 3 bases, leaving 20 bases between them. CDR3 length equals 15 residues. The V gene's germline CDR1 is SGHVS and CDR2 FNYEAQ. The DNA of the CDR3 is TGTGCCAGCGGCCCCCTTCTGGGGGAATTCTACGAGCAGTACTTC. It yields the protein CASGPLLGEFYEQYF.

This chain uses TRBV7-2 with TRBJ2-1; D perhaps matches TRBD2 (6 bases). V gave up 4 bases and J gave up 5 bases, with 9 bases separating them. Germline values: CDR1 SGHTA, CDR2 FQGNSA. CDR3 length equals 13 residues. The chain's CDR3 is CASSWDWNNEQFF. The CDR3 DNA sequence: TGTGCCAGCAGCTGGGACTGGAACAATGAGCAGTTCTTC.

The chain employs TRBV20-1 and TRBJ1-5; a possible D gene is TRBD1 (5 bases). CDR1 and CDR2 (germline): DFQATT, SNEGSKA (reference sequence). CDR3 size: 15 residues. V was clipped by 8 bases and J by 3 bases, with 20 bases between them. The CDR3 bases are TGCAGTACAAACCCAGGGAGCGTTATCAATCAGCCCCAGCATTTT. It translates to CSTNPGSVINQPQHF.

This CDR3 reads CASSFEGHLSYEQFF. CDR3 sequence (DNA): TGTGCCAGCAGTTTCGAGGGGCACCTCTCCTACGAGCAGTTCTTC. The V gene is TRBV28, the J gene TRBJ2-1; perhaps D is TRBD1 or TRBD2 (5 bases each). Trimming took 3 bases from V and 10 from J, leaving 19 bases between them. The germline CDR1 and CDR2 sequences are MDHEN and SYDVKM. This CDR3 has 15 residues.

As concerns this clonotype: A much larger clone sits a single nucleotide away, making a read error possible. This chain joins TRBV29-1 and TRBJ2-5; 8 bases agree with TRBD1. Judging by the DNA end, TRBJ2-7 fits better; the J call may be wrong. The CDR3 length is 12 residues. Germline-derived CDR1 and CDR2 are SQVTM and ANQGSEA. CDR3 protein: CSVTTGAHEQYF. The DNA for the CDR3 is TGCAGCGTCACGACAGGGGCCCACGAGCAGTACTTC.

This clonotype was counted between two and nine times. This rearrangement joins TRBV7-2 to TRBJ1-2; weak D call: TRBD1 (6 bases). The CDR3 length is 17 residues. V dropped 2 bases and J dropped 1 base, with 17 bases sitting between them. The V gene's germline CDR1 is SGHTA and CDR2 FQGNSA. In DNA, the CDR3 is TGTGCCAGCAGCTTACTCCCGACTGGACAGTTTAACTATGGCTACACCTTC. This translates into CASSLLPTGQFNYGYTF.

The rearrangement uses TRBV7-9 and TRBJ2-5, with D hard to call. V dropped 1 base and J dropped 5 bases, with 11 bases sitting between them. This CDR3 has 14 amino acids. CDR1 and CDR2 (germline): SEHNR, FQNEAQ (reference sequence). CDR3 nucleotide sequence: TGTGCCAGCAGCTTAGTCTCGCCGTCTGAGACCCAGTACTTC. Translation: CASSLVSPSETQYF.